Listed below are T cell receptor beta chains from one sample, sequenced in a study of Ad26.COV2.S vaccination and SARS-CoV-2 variants. Libraries were prepared by immunoSEQ multiplex PCR; TCRdb keeps only in-frame clonotypes and omits some of them. The sample has 440,000 or so clones, 90% seen once. The sequencing used peripheral blood, collected in a trial of Ad26.COV2.S vaccine versus placebo. Every receptor here comes from a person aged 18-60 years who received the Ad26.COV2.S COVID-19 vaccine or a placebo. Both conserved end residues are trimmed from each CDR3. Each record gives: V gene, clone size, CDR3 protein. A row's size may be missing; if present it is once, few, many or a size class.

v_call: TRBV28; clone_size: many; cdr3_aa: ASSLMGSVNSPLH
v_call: TRBV11-2; clone_size: .; cdr3_aa: ASSVGQAYEQY
v_call: TRBV2; clone_size: .; cdr3_aa: ASNPSNGQAGEKLF
v_call: TRBV7-2; clone_size: once; cdr3_aa: ASSPRTGGFQETQY
v_call: TRBV7-8; clone_size: .; cdr3_aa: ASSLVRGVGEQF
v_call: TRBV11-2; clone_size: .; cdr3_aa: ASSLEGARTGTEAF
v_call: TRBV5-4; clone_size: .; cdr3_aa: ASSAVVGNTGELF
v_call: TRBV25-1; clone_size: once; cdr3_aa: ASSWGDRATDTQY
v_call: TRBV6-4; clone_size: .; cdr3_aa: ASSPGGSNTEAF
v_call: TRBV3-1/TRBV3-2; clone_size: .; cdr3_aa: ASSQPPGTGGYNEQF
v_call: TRBV19; clone_size: few; cdr3_aa: ASTQGGQHSEQF
v_call: TRBV6-1; clone_size: .; cdr3_aa: ASSEGYGFQETQY
v_call: TRBV12-2; clone_size: .; cdr3_aa: ASRFVPQRDVLT
v_call: TRBV29-1; clone_size: .; cdr3_aa: SVEGTRQYEQY
v_call: TRBV7-9; clone_size: .; cdr3_aa: ASRLDGETQY
v_call: TRBV6-2/TRBV6-3; clone_size: .; cdr3_aa: ASSYSRGLYEQY
v_call: TRBV13; clone_size: .; cdr3_aa: ASSSEQGRILYGYT
v_call: TRBV30; clone_size: .; cdr3_aa: AWGWKGNTIY
v_call: TRBV9; clone_size: .; cdr3_aa: ASSPHSLPSSPYEQY
v_call: TRBV5-1; clone_size: .; cdr3_aa: ASSLAGAGTEAF
v_call: TRBV7-2; clone_size: .; cdr3_aa: ASSFGGGGDYT
v_call: TRBV5-6; clone_size: few; cdr3_aa: ASSWGQEQY
v_call: TRBV7-8; clone_size: .; cdr3_aa: ASSVGLYEAF
v_call: TRBV7-2; clone_size: .; cdr3_aa: ASSLWAQTYEQY
v_call: TRBV6-1; clone_size: .; cdr3_aa: ASSNRAGEGNEQF
v_call: TRBV15; clone_size: few; cdr3_aa: ATSRGGQGAYGYT
v_call: TRBV9; clone_size: .; cdr3_aa: ASSGTSVPYNEQF
v_call: TRBV3-1/TRBV3-2; clone_size: .; cdr3_aa: ASSYSGADGEQY
v_call: TRBV5-6; clone_size: .; cdr3_aa: ASSFFEGWGTQY
v_call: TRBV5-1; clone_size: .; cdr3_aa: ASRPSSSGANVLT
v_call: TRBV9; clone_size: .; cdr3_aa: ASSVEGGAGNTIY
v_call: TRBV21-1; clone_size: .; cdr3_aa: ASSTYRWIAGNTIY
v_call: TRBV11-2; clone_size: .; cdr3_aa: ASSLGVGLAYEQY
v_call: TRBV21-1; clone_size: .; cdr3_aa: ASSKVGQGHGRVSYEQY
v_call: TRBV6-5; clone_size: .; cdr3_aa: ASSGGVETQY
v_call: TRBV2; clone_size: .; cdr3_aa: ASSTQGERQPQH
v_call: TRBV19; clone_size: .; cdr3_aa: ASSIDPDRDEQY
v_call: TRBV4-2; clone_size: .; cdr3_aa: ASSQETAGQGNEQF
v_call: TRBV19; clone_size: .; cdr3_aa: ASSISSGQNNEQF
v_call: TRBV7-3; clone_size: .; cdr3_aa: ASSLSRNTGELF
v_call: TRBV7-2; clone_size: .; cdr3_aa: ASSLRQGSNEKLF
v_call: TRBV14; clone_size: .; cdr3_aa: ASSHHPGQGATEAF
v_call: TRBV24-1; clone_size: .; cdr3_aa: ATSGPTPRGNEQF